The 13 T cell receptor beta chains below were found in one sample sequenced in a study of blood T cell repertoires in COVID-19 (dated by TCRdb to the early 2020s). Library generation was performed with the immunoSEQ multiplex PCR assay. Not all clones reach the TCRdb copy of this immuneACCESS table, which keeps in-frame sequences only. Checked studies attribute under half of the gap to unresolved V genes and leave the rest unexplained. For this sample there are about 170,000 clones; roughly 85% appear just once. The top ten clonotypes cover 15% to 20% of the sample. Sample: PBMCs or T cells enriched from blood (not recorded which). These receptors were obtained from a woman between 70 and 85 years old in a cohort exposed to, infected with or recovered from COVID-19 (not recorded which).

J is TRBJ2-1 and V is TRBV5-1, with 7 bases identical to TRBD1. CDR3 length equals 16 residues. Germline V gene lookup returns CDR1 SGHRS and CDR2 YFSETQ. V was pared by 1 base and J by 4 bases, with 8 bases of the junction left unmatched. The CDR3 nucleotides read TGCGCCAGCAGCTTGTCAGTGGGACAGCAATACAATGAGCAGTTCTTC. This encodes CASSLSVGQQYNEQFF.

The chain has TRBV7-9 and TRBJ1-2; D is possibly TRBD1 (6 bases). The V and J ends lost 5 bases and 3 bases respectively, with 19 bases between them. In germline, CDR1 is SEHNR, CDR2 FQNEAQ (reference sequence). This CDR3 is built from 16 residues. The CDR3 reads CASSPSPGTQYYGYTF. CDR3 nucleotides: TGTGCCAGCAGCCCTAGTCCCGGGACACAATACTATGGCTACACCTTC.

The chain combines TRBV19 with TRBJ1-1, with no clear D. V lost 7 bases and J lost 6, with 18 bases in between. The CDR3 length is 14 residues. From germline, CDR1 is LNHDA and CDR2 SQIVND (reference sequence). The CDR3 loop is CASTLFSPGAEAFF. The CDR3 nucleotides are TGTGCCAGTACCCTGTTTAGCCCCGGGGCTGAAGCTTTCTTT. The whole variable domain, filled in from reference TRBV19 and TRBJ1-1, reads DGGITQSPKYLFRKEGQNVTLSCEQNLNHDAMYWYRQDPGQGLRLIYYSQIVNDFQKGDIAEGYSVSREKKESFPLTVTSAQKNPTAFYLCASTLFSPGAEAFFGQGTRLTVV.

The chain links TRBV7-3 to TRBJ2-1; TRBD1 matches at 8 bases. V lost 5 bases, J lost 7 bases, and 7 bases stayed unmatched. The germline gives CDR1 SGHTA, CDR2 FQGTGA. The CDR3 covers 14 residues. CDR3 loop: CASSPTGGWNEQFF. The DNA for the CDR3 is TGTGCCAGCAGCCCCACAGGGGGTTGGAATGAGCAGTTCTTC.

The V and J genes are TRBV10-3 and TRBJ1-5, with 7 nucleotides matching TRBD1. V lost 4 bases, J lost 2 bases, and 2 bases stayed unmatched. The CDR3 is 14 residues long. Germline V CDR1 and CDR2: ENHRY, SYGVKD. DNA of the CDR3: TGTGCCATCAGTGGGACAGGAGGCAATCAGCCCCAGCATTTT. Encoded protein: CAISGTGGNQPQHF.

This sequence joins TRBV28 and TRBJ1-2; no firm D call. The V gene's germline CDR1 is MDHEN and CDR2 SYDVKM. This CDR3 comprises 14 residues. V lost 3 bases to trimming and J lost 6 bases, with 14 bases between them. The chain's CDR3 is CASSFEGLSDGYTF. The CDR3 coding sequence is TGTGCCAGCAGTTTTGAGGGTCTATCGGATGGCTACACCTTC.

The genes are TRBV6-1 and TRBJ1-2; D possibly corresponds to TRBD1 (5 bases). Germline values: CDR1 MNHNS, CDR2 SASEGT. The CDR3 covers 14 residues. V was shortened by 2 bases and J by 7 bases, with 14 bases between the two germline ends. The CDR3 DNA sequence: TGTGCCAGCAGTGAAAATAGGGGTTTGGGTGGCTACACCTTC. Translation: CASSENRGLGGYTF.

The chain recombines TRBV19 with TRBJ2-7; 11 bases are a match to TRBD1. With 6 bases clipped from V and 2 bases from J, the junction kept 12 bases outside the gene matches. The CDR3 is 17 amino acids. Germline V gives CDR1 LNHDA, CDR2 SQIVND (reference sequence). CDR3 bases: TGTGCCAGTAGCCCTTCGCGGGGACAGGGGGGGACCTACGAGCAGTACTTC. This sequence encodes CASSPSRGQGGTYEQYF.

This clone was detected only a few times. The V call is TRBV5-4, the J call TRBJ2-3; 9 bases align to TRBD2. After removal of 3 bases from V and 6 bases from J, the junction contained 8 bases not matched to a gene. The CDR3 has 15 residues. CDR1 and CDR2 from the germline V gene are SGHNT and YYREEE (reference sequence). This chain's CDR3 is CASSYGGRAEDTQYF. CDR3 DNA sequence: TGTGCCAGCAGCTATGGCGGGAGGGCCGAGGATACGCAGTATTTT.

The chain is built from TRBV6-1 and TRBJ1-2; no firm D call. The germline V and J ends were trimmed by 0 bases and 4 bases, with 12 bases remaining between them. The CDR3 loop spans 15 amino acids. Germline loops: CDR1 MNHNS, CDR2 SASEGT. The CDR3 protein is CASSEARVGFYGYTF. The CDR3 bases are TGTGCCAGCAGTGAAGCGCGGGTTGGGTTCTATGGCTACACCTTC.

The gene calls are TRBV15 and TRBJ2-6; the match to TRBD2 covers 9 bases. CDR1 is LNHNV and CDR2 is YYDKDF in the germline V gene (reference sequence). The junction had 6 bases not matched to a gene; V was cut back by 1 base and J by 2 bases. The CDR3 loop spans 18 amino acids. The CDR3 coding sequence is TGTGCCACCAGCAGAGGTAGCGGGAGTTCTACTGGGGCCAACGTCCTGACTTTC. This encodes CATSRGSGSSTGANVLTF.

The rearrangement uses TRBV11-3 and TRBJ2-7; 12 bases line up with TRBD2. The CDR3 contains 17 residues. CDR1 SGHNT and CDR2 YENEEA come from the germline V gene. Trimming at V came to 1 base and at J to 2 bases, leaving 6 bases not matched to a gene. The CDR3 region is CASSLAPSGRDPYEQYF. CDR3 DNA: TGTGCCAGCAGCTTAGCACCTAGCGGGAGGGATCCCTACGAGCAGTACTTC.

The rearrangement joins TRBV10-3 to TRBJ1-2; D gene uncertain. Germline CDR1 is ENHRY and CDR2 is SYGVKD. The CDR3 is 13 amino acids. Deletions cut 4 bases from V and 4 bases from J, with 10 bases between. The CDR3 nucleotides are TGTGCCATCAGTGCACAGAACCCCTATGGCTACACCTTC. Encoded protein: CAISAQNPYGYTF.